This TCR beta chain was sequenced in a study of long-term antiretroviral therapy in people with HIV. Study background: Collection dates of the earliest samples fall about a decade before the 2015 immediate-ART recommendation. General observations from the study: No data were available on ART adherence, viral resistance or therapy changes. Those clones which expanded before ART made up the dominant part of the repertoire at all time points. The range of CDR3 lengths in HIV repertoires proved narrower than that found in controls.

immunoSEQ v3.0 was run at survey level. Here immunoSEQ multiplex PCR was the method, and the copy in TCRdb shows in-frame clones only, minus some. Of roughly 28,000 clones in the sample, around 83% are singletons; the top ten hold less than 15%. V was cut by 5 bases and J by 0 bases, with 7 bases left in between. The germline V gene has CDR1 LGHNA and CDR2 YSLEER. The CDR3 extends over 13 amino acids. On this clone itself: Its specificity is not known.

The receptor comes from a man in his fifties with HIV. J is TRBJ1-1 and V is TRBV4-3; D not resolved. The material was unsorted PBMCs, obtained 2.9 years after starting antiretroviral therapy. CDR3 DNA sequence: TGCGCCAGCAGCGGCACCGTGAACACTGAAGCTTTCTTT. Its protein is CASSGTVNTEAFF.